A single TCR beta chain is shown here with its context. The data were obtained in a study of blood T cell repertoires in COVID-19. Across the whole study: Specimens from acute and convalescent COVID-19 originated in the United States, Italy and Spain. T cells, B-cell-depleted T cells, or PBMCs provided the cDNA or gDNA that served as material.

There are 15 residues in the CDR3. V shed 1 base and J shed 3 bases, with 10 bases lying between them. Looked up from germline, CDR1 is SEHNR and CDR2 is FQNEAQ (reference sequence). Source study methods: Counts of nucleated cells, estimated from reference gene primer amplification, were obtained. Measured with immunoSEQ multiplex PCR; TCRdb has only the in-frame clones, and not every one. That table supplies the V and J calls and clone size; D and trimming were determined from the DNA. The sample carries 200,000 or so clones, 70% to 85% recorded once. This chain uses TRBV7-9 with TRBJ2-1; D remains unclear. The sequence was collected from a human donor with acute or convalescent COVID-19. The donor label of this sample is uncertain. Input material: peripheral blood. The CDR3 sequence: CASSLDSTSYNEQFF. CDR3 bases: TGTGCCAGCAGCTTAGATTCGACAAGCTACAATGAGCAGTTCTTC.